Listed below are T cell receptor beta chains from one sample, sequenced in a study of blood T cell repertoires in COVID-19. Repertoires were generated with immunoSEQ multiplex PCR, while TCRdb's copy carries only in-frame clones and drops some. Found here are over 110,000 clones, 84% of them singletons; the top ten hold under 7%. Input material: PBMCs or T cells enriched from blood (not recorded which). These receptors all come from a man aged 35 to 55 with acute COVID-19. Both conserved end residues are part of each CDR3. D genes are given only for firm matches. Not every row has a clone size; where given, it reads once, few, many or a size class.

TGCGCCAGCAGCCGAACCGGGACAGCTTCCTACAATGAGCAGTTCTTC | CASSRTGTASYNEQFF | - | TRBV4-3 | TRBD1 | TRBJ2-1
TGTGCCCGAGTCTCGGGACAGGGGTTAGGCTATGGCTACACCTTC | CARVSGQGLGYGYTF | few | TRBV30 | TRBD1 | TRBJ1-2
TGTGCCAGCAGCGGCTGGGGGGGCGATGGCTACACCTTC | CASSGWGGDGYTF | - | TRBV14 | - | TRBJ1-2
TGTGCCAGCAGCCAAGATCCTAGCGGGGGATACACCGGGGAGCTGTTTTTT | CASSQDPSGGYTGELFF | - | TRBV4-2 | TRBD2 | TRBJ2-2
TGTGCAAGTCGCTTAGCCGACAGGTTGAACACTGAAGCTTTCTTT | CASRLADRLNTEAFF | - | TRBV12-2 | - | TRBJ1-1
TGTGCCAGCAGCTTAGCGGGTCCAGGGATGTACGAGCAGTACTTC | CASSLAGPGMYEQYF | - | TRBV7-9 | - | TRBJ2-7
TGTGCCAGCAGCCAAGATGTGGGAGGGGCGGAATCACCCCTCCACTTT | CASSQDVGGAESPLHF | few | TRBV3-1/TRBV3-2 | - | TRBJ1-6
TGTGCCAGCTCACCACTCCAGGACGGGAGAGAATATCAGCCCCAGCATTTT | CASSPLQDGREYQPQHF | - | TRBV18 | - | TRBJ1-5
TGTGCCAGTGTCGAAACGCAGAATTCACCCCTCCACTTT | CASVETQNSPLHF | - | TRBV12-3/TRBV12-4 | - | TRBJ1-6
TGTGCCAGCAGCTTGGCCGGGAGTAGCAATCAGCCCCAGCATTTT | CASSLAGSSNQPQHF | - | TRBV5-6 | - | TRBJ1-5
TGTGCCAGCAGTTTAGGGCAGGATTACGAGCAGTACTTC | CASSLGQDYEQYF | - | TRBV28 | - | TRBJ2-7
TGCGCCAGCAGCCAAGGGTTCAGACCGGCAGGGGAGACCCAGTACTTC | CASSQGFRPAGETQYF | - | TRBV4-3 | - | TRBJ2-5
TGTGCCAGCAGCTTATTGTCCCGGTCCCAAGAGACCCAGTACTTC | CASSLLSRSQETQYF | few | TRBV5-6 | - | TRBJ2-5
TGTGCCAGCAGTGAGCGGTCCCTTAGCAATCAGCCCCAGCATTTT | CASSERSLSNQPQHF | - | TRBV6-1 | - | TRBJ1-5
TGTGCCAGCAGCCTAGCCTCTGGGGCCAACGTCCTGACTTTC | CASSLASGANVLTF | - | TRBV28 | - | TRBJ2-6
TGTGCCAGCAGTCAAATAGTAACGGACACTGAAGCTTTCTTT | CASSQIVTDTEAFF | - | TRBV2 | - | TRBJ1-1
TGTGCCAGCAGCTCTGTAGCCGACAGGGAGGACTATGGCTACACCTTC | CASSSVADREDYGYTF | - | TRBV7-2 | TRBD1 | TRBJ1-2
TGTGCCAGCAGCTCAGGACAGGGGGCGGGAGATACGCAGTATTTT | CASSSGQGAGDTQYF | - | TRBV11-2 | TRBD1 | TRBJ2-3
TGTGCCAGCAGTATCCACCGGGACACTAGCGCCTCAGCGGGGTACGAGCAGTACTTC | CASSIHRDTSASAGYEQYF | - | TRBV6-2/TRBV6-3 | - | TRBJ2-7
TGTGCCAGCTCACCAGCGGGGGTCTATGGCTACACCTTC | CASSPAGVYGYTF | - | TRBV18 | - | TRBJ1-2
TGTGCCAGCAGTGAAACGGACAGGGGCCAGCCCCAGCATTTT | CASSETDRGQPQHF | - | TRBV6-4 | TRBD1 | TRBJ1-5
TGTGCCAGCTCAGAGGTGCAGGGAGGGGCTGAAGCTTTCTTT | CASSEVQGGAEAFF | - | TRBV18 | - | TRBJ1-1
TGTGCCAGCAGCCAAGATTTGGGACAGGGGTACTATGGCTACACCTTC | CASSQDLGQGYYGYTF | - | TRBV4-2 | TRBD1 | TRBJ1-2
TGTGCCAGCAGCCCGGGACTAGCGGGACCTTCCTACGAGCAGTACTTC | CASSPGLAGPSYEQYF | - | TRBV7-9 | TRBD2 | TRBJ2-7
TGCGCCAGCAGCCGAGGGGGTCATTCCGATAACTATGGCTACACCTTC | CASSRGGHSDNYGYTF | - | TRBV5-1 | - | TRBJ1-2
TGTGCCAGCAGTGAAAGCACCCGGACAGGGAATCAGCCCCAGCATTTT | CASSESTRTGNQPQHF | - | TRBV2 | TRBD1 | TRBJ1-5
TGTGCCAGCAGTTCCGGGACAGGGGGCTACAATCAGCCCCAGCATTTT | CASSSGTGGYNQPQHF | - | TRBV5-8 | TRBD1 | TRBJ1-5
TGTGCCAGCACGAGGTTAACAGGGGGGTCCTACGAGCAGTACTTC | CASTRLTGGSYEQYF | - | TRBV6-5 | TRBD1 | TRBJ2-7
TGTGCCAGCAGCTTATCCGTCATGGGGGGTGGCTACACCTTC | CASSLSVMGGGYTF | - | TRBV7-2 | - | TRBJ1-2
TGCGCCAGCAGCTTGGGTACTGACAGGGTGAACTATGGCTACACCTTC | CASSLGTDRVNYGYTF | - | TRBV5-1 | TRBD1 | TRBJ1-2
TGTGCCTGGAGTGTACGGGGGAACTATGGCTACACCTTC | CAWSVRGNYGYTF | - | TRBV30 | - | TRBJ1-2
TGTGCCAGCAGTCCCCGGACAGGCTATGGCTACACCTTC | CASSPRTGYGYTF | - | TRBV12-3/TRBV12-4 | TRBD1 | TRBJ1-2
TGTGCCAGCAGCTACAGGGGGCTATACAATGAGCAGTTCTTC | CASSYRGLYNEQFF | - | TRBV2 | TRBD1 | TRBJ2-1
TGTGCCAGCAGTTTTTCACAGGGAAGGTTGAGGCCCCAGCATTTT | CASSFSQGRLRPQHF | - | TRBV28 | - | TRBJ1-5